Detailed here is one T cell receptor (beta chain). Antigen unknown. Assay: immunoSEQ multiplex PCR; the TCRdb copy retains only in-frame clones and omits some. The table records some 170,000 clones, approximately 80% of them present only once. The entry originates in a study of cytomegalovirus exposure and HLA in healthy donors. Study findings and constraints: Reports credit the classifier with highly specific, highly sensitive diagnosis of cytomegalovirus status. Most TCRs appeared rarely, but some public TCRs recurred in many donors. It was approximately 150 TCR beta chains that were listed as cytomegalovirus-associated.

Trimming took off 5 bases at V and 4 bases at J, with 20 bases between the two ends. The CDR3 is made up of 16 amino acids. Germline V gives CDR1 SGHTA, CDR2 FQGNSA. It was the roughly 110-subject validation cohort, separate from the roughly 700-subject first cohort, to which the donors belonged. The receptor's source is a man aged 25 to 40 in good health and CMV-seropositive. Material for sequencing was PBMCs. The chain combines TRBV7-2 with TRBJ2-5; weak D call: TRBD2 (6 bases). In DNA, the CDR3 is TGTGCCAGCAGCATTACCGGGCCGAGGGGAGGAGAGACCCAGTACTTC. Encoded protein: CASSITGPRGGETQYF.